This TCR beta chain was observed in a study of T cells after yellow fever vaccination. The germline V gene has CDR1 MDHEN and CDR2 SYDVKM. The CDR3 is 16 amino acids. Between the trimmed V and J ends, which lost 8 bases and 2 bases, there was a span of 22 bases. There are a few counts of this clonotype. UMIs and a universal primer site were added when TCR cDNA was made by 5'RACE template switching. TCRdb used MiXCR to reprocess the 5' RACE reads, holding one entry per CDR3 protein. Of 150,000 to 200,000 distinct CDR3 sequences listed, about 10% are singletons. Here the sequenced sample was CD8+ T cells sorted from PBMCs, taken 15 days after the yellow fever booster vaccination. The chain employs TRBV28 and TRBJ2-7, with D perhaps matching TRBD1 (6 bases). This TCR came from a man between 18 and 35 years old who received the YFV17D yellow fever vaccine. The CDR3 DNA is TGTGCCAGCGCCCCTGCACCCGACAGGATCGCCTACGAGCAGTACGTC. It codes for CASAPAPDRIAYEQYV.